This TCR beta chain appears in the sequencing data of a study of Graves' ophthalmopathy and Graves' hyperthyroidism. Germline CDR1 reads SQVTM; CDR2 reads ANQGSEA. The CDR3 covers 10 residues. Details on this clonotype: One end of the junction varies from germline; a read error may be responsible.

From RNA, the CDR3 regions of TCR beta chains were amplified and sequenced. Scientists carried out first-round RT-PCR using HTBI primers and then a second-round multiplex PCR. TCRdb re-derived calls from the multiplex PCR reads in MiXCR, one entry per CDR3 protein. The sample shows over a million distinct CDR3 sequences, 35% to 40% of them seen only once. The origin of this receptor is an adult man with Graves' hyperthyroidism. The sample comprised peripheral blood or thyroid tissue (not recorded which). V and J are TRBV29-1 and TRBJ1-1, with D unresolved. CDR3 in DNA: TGCAGCGTTGTCGACACTGAAGCTTTCTTC. It is translated as CSVVDTEAFF. Drawing the rest from reference TRBV29-1 and TRBJ1-1, the complete variable domain is SAVISQKPSRDICQRGTSLTIQCQVDSQVTMMFWYRQQPGQSLTLIATANQGSEATYESGFVIDKFPISRPNLTFSTLTVSNMSPEDSSIYLCSVVDTEAFFGQGTRLTVV.